This T cell receptor beta chain was captured by sequencing in a study of blood T cell repertoires in COVID-19. Profiling relied on immunoSEQ multiplex PCR, and the TCRdb table lists in-frame clones only, not all of them. The repertoire consists of about 160,000 clones, with around 82% occurring once and the leading ten covering more than 9%. Material for sequencing was peripheral blood. The TCR originated in a woman older than 75 with active or convalescent COVID-19.

The CDR3 DNA reads TGTGCCAGCAGCTCCCAGGGGATTGACACCGGGGAGCTGTTTTTT. It translates to CASSSQGIDTGELFF. The V gene is TRBV7-3, the J gene TRBJ2-2; a possible D gene is TRBD1 (6 bases). CDR3 length: 15 residues. Trimming removed 4 bases at V and 3 bases at J, with 12 bases between. Germline lookup yields CDR1 SGHTA and CDR2 FQGTGA.